This T cell receptor beta chain came from a study of control samples from healthy donors and cancer patients. V gave up 5 bases and J gave up 1 base, with 14 bases separating them. CDR1 is SGHVS and CDR2 is FNYEAQ in the germline V gene. CDR3 size: 15 residues. Using immunoSEQ multiplex PCR, the repertoire was profiled, and TCRdb retains in-frame clones only, with some absent. The sample records 130,000 or so clones, about 90% being singletons. The TCR comes from a man aged 18 to 29 in good health. The specimen sequenced was blood. V is TRBV7-6 and J is TRBJ2-5, with D perhaps TRBD2 (5 bases). CDR3 sequence: CASSPHPEGQETQYF. The CDR3 region has the DNA TGTGCCAGCAGCCCCCACCCAGAGGGCCAAGAGACCCAGTACTTC. Based on the CDR3 plus reference TRBV7-6 and TRBJ2-5, the full variable domain is GAGVSQSPRYKVTKRGQDVALRCDPISGHVSLYWYRQALGQGPEFLTYFNYEAQQDKSGLPNDRFSAERPEGSISTLTIQRTEQRDSAMYRCASSPHPEGQETQYFGPGTRLLVL.